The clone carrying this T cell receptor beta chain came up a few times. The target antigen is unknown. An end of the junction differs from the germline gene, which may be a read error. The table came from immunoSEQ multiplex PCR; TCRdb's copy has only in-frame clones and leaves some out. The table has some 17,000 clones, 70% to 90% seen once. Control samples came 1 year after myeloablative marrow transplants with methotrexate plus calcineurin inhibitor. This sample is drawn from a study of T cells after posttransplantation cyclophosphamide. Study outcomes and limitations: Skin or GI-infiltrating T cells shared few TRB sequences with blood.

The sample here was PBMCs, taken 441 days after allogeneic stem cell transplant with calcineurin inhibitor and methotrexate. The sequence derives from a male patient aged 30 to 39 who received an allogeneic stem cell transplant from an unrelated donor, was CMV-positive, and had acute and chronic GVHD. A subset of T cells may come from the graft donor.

In DNA, the CDR3 is TGCGCCAGCAGCCAACAAATGGTTCAGTTGCTCTTT. Protein product: CASSQQMVQLLF. The chain couples TRBV4-1 to TRBJ1-1, with no clear D. This CDR3 region has 12 residues. Germline V gene lookup returns CDR1 MGHRA and CDR2 YSYEKL.